This TCR beta chain was sequenced during a study of cytomegalovirus exposure and HLA in healthy donors. As for the study in general: In a previous analysis, around 110 million unique TCR beta sequences were found from 170 million or so T cells.

Whole-study findings and limits: In a later analysis, HLA-associated beta chains showed higher expansion and lower generation probabilities than comparable chains. Most TCR beta V segments were productive about 87% or about 30% of the time in an earlier analysis. Relative to the approximately 700-donor mean, N-insertions were reportedly fewer in an Asian-associated ancestry cluster in a later analysis.

The primer mix had 60 Vbeta and 13 Jbeta primers. Assay used: immunoSEQ multiplex PCR; TCRdb lists only in-frame clones, some missing. The sample lists about 220,000 clones; over 65% were seen once. Turning to this clone: The antigen is unknown.

What was sequenced was PBMCs. This receptor was identified in a man aged 18 to 30 in good health and CMV-seronegative.

The DNA of the CDR3 is TGTGCCAGCACTCCCGGGACTAGCGGGAAAAGAAGCTCCTACGAGCAGTACTTC. Amino acid sequence: CASTPGTSGKRSSYEQYF. This chain connects TRBV27 to TRBJ2-5, with 13 bases lining up with TRBD2. The J call may be wrong; the DNA end is better matched by TRBJ2-7. This CDR3 comprises 18 residues. CDR1 and CDR2 from the germline V gene are MNHEY and SMNVEV (reference sequence).